This TCR beta chain stems from a study of blood T cell repertoires in COVID-19. Method: immunoSEQ multiplex PCR; TCRdb's copy keeps in-frame clones and lacks some. The data show hundreds of thousands of clones, around 88% seen once. Germline V CDR1 and CDR2: LGHNT, FRNRAP. The CDR3 covers 15 residues. V shed 1 base, J shed 2 bases, and the junction held 4 bases outside the gene matches. Sequencing was performed on peripheral blood. This chain uses TRBV12-5 with TRBJ1-1, with 7 nucleotides matching TRBD1. The sequence came from a man in his forties with acute or convalescent COVID-19. CDR3 loop: CASGLGQGFNTEAFF. The CDR3 nucleotides read TGTGCTAGTGGTTTGGGACAGGGCTTTAACACTGAAGCTTTCTTT. Complete variable domain (other parts from reference TRBV12-5 and TRBJ1-1): DARVTQTPRHKVTEMGQEVTMRCQPILGHNTVFWYRQTMMQGLELLAYFRNRAPLDDSGMPKDRFSAEMPDATLATLKIQPSEPRDSAVYFCASGLGQGFNTEAFFGQGTRLTVV.